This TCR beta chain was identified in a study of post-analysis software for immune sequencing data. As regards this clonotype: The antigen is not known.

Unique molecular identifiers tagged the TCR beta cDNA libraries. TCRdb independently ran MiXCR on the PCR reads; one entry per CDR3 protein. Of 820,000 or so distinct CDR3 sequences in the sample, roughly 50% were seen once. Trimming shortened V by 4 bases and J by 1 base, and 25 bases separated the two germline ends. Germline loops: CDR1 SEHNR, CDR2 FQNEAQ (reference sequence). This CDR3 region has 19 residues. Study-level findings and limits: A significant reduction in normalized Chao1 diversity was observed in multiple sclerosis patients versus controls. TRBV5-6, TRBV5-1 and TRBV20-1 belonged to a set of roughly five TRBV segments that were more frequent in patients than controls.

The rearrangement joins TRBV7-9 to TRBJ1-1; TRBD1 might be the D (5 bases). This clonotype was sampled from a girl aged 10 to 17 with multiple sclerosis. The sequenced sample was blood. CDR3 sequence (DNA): TGTGCCAGCAGCTCGACAGACGGGCTCTTAGCAAAAGCGAACACTGAAGCTTTCTTT. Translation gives CASSSTDGLLAKANTEAFF.